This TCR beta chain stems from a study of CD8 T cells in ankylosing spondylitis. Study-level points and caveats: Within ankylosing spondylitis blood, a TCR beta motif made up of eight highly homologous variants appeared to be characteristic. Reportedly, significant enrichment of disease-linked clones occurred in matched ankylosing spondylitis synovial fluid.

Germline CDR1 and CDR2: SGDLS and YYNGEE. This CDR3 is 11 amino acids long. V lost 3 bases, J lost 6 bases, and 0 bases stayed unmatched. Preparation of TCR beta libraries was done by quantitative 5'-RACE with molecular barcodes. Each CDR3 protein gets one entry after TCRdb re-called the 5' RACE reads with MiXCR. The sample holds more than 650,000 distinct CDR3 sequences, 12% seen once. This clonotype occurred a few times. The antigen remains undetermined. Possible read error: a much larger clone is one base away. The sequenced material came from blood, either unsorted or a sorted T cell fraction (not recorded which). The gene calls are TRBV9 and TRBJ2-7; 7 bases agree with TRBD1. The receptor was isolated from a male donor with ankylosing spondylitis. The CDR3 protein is CASSAGGEQYF. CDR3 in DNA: TGTGCCAGCAGCGCAGGGGGCGAGCAGTACTTC.